This TCR beta chain was sequenced for a study of T cells in Graves' hyperthyroidism and ophthalmopathy. Overall study: At the time of initial diagnosis and before any treatment, peripheral blood was collected.

The diagnostic basis comprised clinical symptoms, serum thyroxine and TRAb, thyroid ultrasound and orbital computed tomography. This clonotype was recorded many times. V was cut by 5 bases and J by 5 bases, with 12 bases left in between. Germline CDR1 reads MDHEN; CDR2 reads SYDVKM. The CDR3 is made up of 13 amino acids. RNA transcripts gave rise to amplified TCR beta CDR3 regions. RT-PCR in the first round (using the HTBI primer set) targeted the TCR CDR3. TCRdb re-analysed the multiplex PCR reads in MiXCR, keeping a single row per CDR3 protein. The repertoire has about 160,000 distinct CDR3 sequences, 9.4% of them found once; the top ten carry approximately 20%.

What was sequenced was blood. The receptor was derived from a woman younger than 30 with Graves' hyperthyroidism that later progressed to Graves' ophthalmopathy. The J gene is TRBJ2-5, the V gene TRBV28; no clear D. The CDR3 DNA sequence: TGTGCCAGCAGTGCTAATTTGATCGAGACCCAGTACTTC. Protein: CASSANLIETQYF.